This T cell receptor (beta chain) was sequenced during a study of T-cell reconstitution after alpha-beta-depleted transplantation in children. Trimming stripped 7 bases from V and 9 bases from J, with 35 bases between. Germline V gene data show CDR1 as SGHDT and CDR2 as YYEEEE. CDR3 size: 19 residues. Overall study findings and caveats: The origin of high day-60 TCRbeta diversity in some patients lay in surviving recipient T cells and thymic progenitors. Hyperexpanded clones declined; after one year, newly produced T cells mostly supplied diversity. The origin of alpha-beta T cells about two months after transplant was reportedly several hundred expanded graft clones.

Unique molecular identifiers were incorporated during preparation of the TCRbeta library. TCRdb recomputed calls from the PCR reads with MiXCR, one row per CDR3 protein. The table has 450,000 to 550,000 distinct CDR3 sequences, over 10% seen once; the top ten hold around 15%. In its sample, this clonotype was seen a few times. Its antigen is unidentified. The rearrangement joins TRBV5-6 to TRBJ2-1; D might be TRBD2 (6 bases). The sequence derives from a female patient aged 2-9 years who had a stem cell transplant for aplastic anemia, so the T cells may come from the graft donor. The input for sequencing was PBMCs, mostly from graft donor cells, taken 180 days after TCRalphabeta/CD19-depleted stem cell transplant. The CDR3 sequence is CASRDLGVRGWAPGGEQFF. CDR3 sequence (DNA): TGTGCCAGCCGGGACTTGGGAGTTCGGGGATGGGCCCCCGGCGGTGAGCAGTTCTTC.